This section outlines one T cell receptor beta chain sequence together with its context. Its cognate antigen has yet to be identified. No per-base quality is available; no much larger clone lies one base away. This entry belongs to a study of blood T cell repertoires in COVID-19 (dated by TCRdb to about 2020). Some background on the complete study: Samples from collaborators originated in the United States, Italy and Spain and spanned both the acute and convalescent phases of COVID-19. The material from the prospective study consisted of cDNA or gDNA derived from T cells, B-cell-depleted T cells, or PBMCs. Subjects who had been exposed to COVID-19, were actively infected with it, or had recovered from it provided the deeply sampled blood TCRbeta repertoires that made up the dataset. The repertoires were made available in a free public database intended to serve as a resource for research on the immune response to SARS-CoV-2. The samples were drawn from two sources: the first 160 participants of the ongoing ImmuneRACE study, and over 1,000 subjects contributed by 6 global collaborators. A de-identified subject ID, COVID-19 status, age in years and sex were almost always included in the sample metadata. Where HLA class I and class II types were available, the types were taken from metadata supplied by the sample provider, not from assay-based typing.

The CDR3 starts with the cysteine, ends with the phenylalanine, and has 15 residues. The retained sequence is limited to the CDR3, 45 bases, with the frame set at the first base. Trimming takes 1 base from V and 7 bases from J, and the germline ends sit 17 bases apart. For CDR1 and CDR2, the germline V gene lists SGHRS and YFSETQ. TCRbeta CDR3 regions were amplified from genomic DNA by means of the immunoSEQ Assay, a bias-controlled multiplex PCR. In the paper's pipeline: The number of nucleated cells in each sample was estimated by amplification of reference gene primers within the assay. To quantify the absolute abundance of each unique TCRbeta CDR3 rearrangement, sequence reads were collapsed and filtered. Productive Simpson clonality was computed per sample as the square root of Simpson's diversity index over productive rearrangements. TCRdb took over this immuneACCESS table, retaining in-frame rearrangements with V and J assigned. Such tables are incomplete; in checked studies, under half of the missing clones stem from an unresolved V gene, and the remainder is unexplained. The V and J calls and clone size are taken from that table; D and trimming were inferred from the DNA. The sample data list about 84,000 clones, and less than 90% of these were observed just once. Together, the top ten hold more than 1% of the sample.

The collaborating institutions used their own protocols to collect whole blood in K2EDTA tubes. For TCRbeta analysis, collaborator samples were shipped as frozen whole blood, as isolated PBMCs, or as DNA extracted from either sample type. Results the study describes overall, beyond this receptor: How much clinical and demographic metadata was included differed by source and by participant, and the metadata was provided uncurated.

The material sequenced was peripheral blood. Recombination linked TRBV5-1 to TRBJ1-2; the D segment could be TRBD1, given 5 matching bases. The receptor was derived from an elderly man with active or convalescent COVID-19. The CDR3 loop reads CASSLWGGAATGYTF. The DNA reads as follows: TGCGCCAGCAGCTTGTGGGGGGGAGCAGCTACTGGCTACACCTTC.